This T cell receptor (beta chain) was found in a study of T cells in Graves' hyperthyroidism and ophthalmopathy. Ten or more counts support this clonotype. Its antigen is not identified. The V end was cut by 5 bases, the J end by 1 base, with 8 bases between. Germline V lookup: CDR1 MNHEY, CDR2 SMNVEV (reference sequence). The length of the CDR3 is 13 residues. Lactation, pregnancy, other autoimmune disease or uncontrolled infection led to exclusion of patients. Points from the study as a whole: Model-based prediction identified ophthalmopathy a median 6.5 months prior to its onset. A model using 13 V-J features told ophthalmopathy apart from stable hyperthyroidism.

TCR beta CDR3 regions were amplified from RNA transcripts. Researchers ran a first-round RT-PCR on the TCR CDR3 using the HTBI primer set. One entry per CDR3 protein results from TCRdb running MiXCR on the multiplex PCR reads. Of some 490,000 distinct CDR3 sequences listed, 15% to 20% are singletons. The sequenced material came from blood. The TCR comes from a woman aged 30 to 39 with Graves' ophthalmopathy. The chain employs TRBV27 and TRBJ1-1; no definite D call. The CDR3 spells CASSTAPNTEAFF. CDR3 in DNA: TGTGCCAGCAGTACCGCCCCGAACACTGAAGCTTTCTTT.